The entry that follows covers one T cell receptor (beta chain) sequence. Its antigen is still unknown. The V gene lost 4 bases and the J gene lost 4 bases, with 8 bases spanning the gap. Germline CDR1 SQVTM, CDR2 ANQGSEA. The CDR3 is 12 residues long. These data belong to a study of cytomegalovirus exposure and HLA in healthy donors. The PCR made use of 60 Vbeta and 13 Jbeta primers. TCRdb's copy holds only in-frame clones and misses some; the assay was immunoSEQ multiplex PCR. Altogether about 90,000 clones are present, roughly 80% being singletons, with the ten largest covering 2.1%. Regarding the study as a whole: For TCR beta chains, V- and J-gene trimming was later linked to a missense DCLRE1C variant. A later analysis found that most CMV-associated TCR beta chains appeared HLA-restricted. Previous analysis showed most TCR beta V segments were productive about 90% or about 30% of the time. Prediction of most subjects' HLA-A and HLA-B alleles by TCR beta sequences was reportedly accurate.

Sample: PBMCs. The chain recombines TRBV29-1 with TRBJ1-3; D call uncertain. The TCR originated in a man in his late teens or twenties in good health and CMV-seronegative. CDR3 bases: TGCAGCGTTGGGAGCCGCGGAAACACCATATATTTT. Encoded protein: CSVGSRGNTIYF. Based on the CDR3 plus reference TRBV29-1 and TRBJ1-3, the full variable domain is SAVISQKPSRDICQRGTSLTIQCQVDSQVTMMFWYRQQPGQSLTLIATANQGSEATYESGFVIDKFPISRPNLTFSTLTVSNMSPEDSSIYLCSVGSRGNTIYFGEGSWLTVV.